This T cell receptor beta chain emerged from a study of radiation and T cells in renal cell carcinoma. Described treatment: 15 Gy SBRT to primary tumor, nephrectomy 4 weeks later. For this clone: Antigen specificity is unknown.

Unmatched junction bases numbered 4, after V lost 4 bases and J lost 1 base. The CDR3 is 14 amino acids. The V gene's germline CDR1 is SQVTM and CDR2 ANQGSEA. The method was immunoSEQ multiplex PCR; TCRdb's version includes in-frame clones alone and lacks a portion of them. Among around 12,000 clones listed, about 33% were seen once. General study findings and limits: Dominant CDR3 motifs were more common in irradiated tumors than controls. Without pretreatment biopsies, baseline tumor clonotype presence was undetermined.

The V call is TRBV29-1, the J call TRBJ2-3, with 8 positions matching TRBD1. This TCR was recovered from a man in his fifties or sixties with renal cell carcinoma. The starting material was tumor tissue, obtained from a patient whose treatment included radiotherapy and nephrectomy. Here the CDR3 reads CSVVTGQGTDTQYF. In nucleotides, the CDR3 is TGCAGCGTTGTAACGGGACAGGGCACAGATACGCAGTATTTT.